This TCR beta chain was sequenced in a study of preoperative IRX-2 immunotherapy in early breast cancer. The treatment: preoperative locoregional IRX-2 cytokine immunotherapy. Only in-frame clones appear in the TCRdb table, and some are missing; sequencing was by immunoSEQ multiplex PCR. The sample comprises more than 25,000 clones, approximately 80% of which are singletons, and 1% to 1.5% rests with the top ten. V was shortened by 3 bases and J by 8 bases, with 11 bases between the two germline ends. This CDR3 contains 12 residues. Looked up from germline, CDR1 is SQVTM and CDR2 is ANQGSEA. The chain has TRBV29-1 and TRBJ1-3; weak D call: TRBD1 (5 bases). The clonotype comes from a human donor with breast cancer. This sample comprised lymph node tissue, obtained after IRX-2 immunotherapy. The CDR3 sequence is CSVEAGLDTIYF. The CDR3 nucleotides are TGCAGCGTTGAGGCAGGGTTAGACACCATATATTTT.